This TCR beta chain was profiled in a study of blood T cells in healthy people across ages. Overall study findings and caveats: Across samples, TCR beta diversity tracked strongly with naive T cell percentage.

Then a second PCR, running roughly 7 to 11 cycles, was carried out with a sample-barcoded 5' primer and a J-beta primer mix. TCRdb recomputed calls from the 5' RACE reads with MiXCR, one row per CDR3 protein. The sample contains around 990,000 distinct CDR3 sequences, approximately 25% of which appear only once. About this clonotype itself: Its antigen remains unknown.

The CDR3 is made up of 13 amino acids. Germline V CDR1 and CDR2: DFQATT, SNEGSKA (reference sequence). V lost 8 bases and J lost 8, with 19 bases in between. Separately, the same data were catalogued under a study of T cells of mothers and their children. Turning to that study: Donation involved three healthy Caucasian mothers and the six children that they had.

This rearrangement joins TRBV20-1 to TRBJ2-1, with TRBD2 as a possible D gene (5 bases). Sequenced input: blood. The origin of this receptor is a girl between 2 and 10 years old in good health. In DNA form, the CDR3 reads TGCAGTACCCGGGATGGCTATAGCGATGAGCAGTTCTTC. The encoded protein is CSTRDGYSDEQFF.